This T cell receptor beta chain was identified in a study of post-analysis software for immune sequencing data. Overall study results and limits: TRBV5-6, TRBV5-1 and TRBV20-1 were among a few TRBV segments more frequent in patients than controls.

As regards this clonotype: Its antigen remains unidentified.

V was clipped by 6 bases and J by 0 bases, with 6 bases between them. The CDR3 loop spans 13 amino acids. Every TCR beta cDNA library bore unique molecular identifiers. TCRdb re-called the PCR reads with MiXCR, one entry per CDR3 protein. The sample shows under 200,000 distinct CDR3 sequences, approximately 28% of them seen only once. The receptor's source is a girl aged 2 to 17 with multiple sclerosis. The chain has TRBV12-3 or TRBV12-4 and TRBJ1-5, with D tentatively TRBD1 (6 bases). Sequencing was carried out using blood. This CDR3 is CASRDSSNQPQHF. CDR3 bases: TGTGCCAGCAGGGACAGTAGCAATCAGCCCCAGCATTTT.